These 30 T cell receptor beta chains originate from one sample sequenced in a study of Ad26.COV2.S vaccination and SARS-CoV-2 variants. The treatment denotes: some 20 received Ad26.COV2.S at low or high dose, single or two shots; several received placebo; per-sample allocation not given. At day 63 after the first vaccine or placebo injection, samples were drawn. Sequenced by immunoSEQ multiplex PCR; TCRdb stores in-frame clones only, minus some. The sample holds fewer than 900,000 clones, 89% seen once. The sample in question was peripheral blood, obtained in a trial of Ad26.COV2.S vaccine versus placebo. These receptors were collected from a person aged 18-60 years who received the Ad26.COV2.S COVID-19 vaccine or a placebo.

This clone turned up a few times. This chain joins TRBV6-5 and TRBJ2-3; D ambiguous. Germline V gives CDR1 MNHEY, CDR2 SVGAGI. CDR3 size: 13 residues. Trimming removed 2 bases at V and 5 bases at J, with 8 bases between. This chain's CDR3 is CASSYQERDTQYF. For the CDR3, the DNA is TGTGCCAGCAGTTACCAGGAGAGAGATACGCAGTATTTT.

The chain recombines TRBV5-6 with TRBJ1-1; 10 positions agree with TRBD1. The V gene's germline CDR1 is SGHDT and CDR2 YYEEEE. V was clipped by 3 bases and J by 7 bases; unmatched bases: 6. The CDR3 has 14 residues. This chain's CDR3 is CASSWTTGGGEAFF. CDR3 nucleotide sequence: TGTGCCAGCAGCTGGACGACAGGGGGCGGTGAAGCTTTCTTT.

V gene TRBV4-3 combines with J gene TRBJ1-3; D is unclear. The CDR3 loop spans 14 amino acids. Germline lookup yields CDR1 LGHNA and CDR2 YSLEER. Trimming removed 0 bases from V and 8 bases from J, with 11 bases in between. CDR3 loop: CASSQDAGFDTIYF. CDR3 nucleotides: TGCGCCAGCAGCCAAGATGCCGGGTTTGACACCATATATTTT.

The rearrangement joins TRBV7-6 to TRBJ1-1; D possibly corresponds to TRBD1 (6 bases). Germline V CDR1 and CDR2: SGHVS, FNYEAQ. The CDR3 contains 13 residues. The ends were cut back, 2 bases at V and 7 bases at J, with 11 bases in the middle. CDR3 in amino acids: CASSLQGLSEAFF. CDR3 sequence (DNA): TGTGCCAGCAGCTTACAGGGGCTCAGTGAAGCTTTCTTT.

CDR3 nucleotides: TGTGCCATCACTCCGGGACGCAAAGGTACCGGGGAGCTGTTTTTT. Encoded protein: CAITPGRKGTGELFF. The chain is built from TRBV10-3 and TRBJ2-2; D possibly uses TRBD1 or TRBD2 (5 bases each). The V gene lost 7 bases and the J gene lost 5 bases, with 17 bases spanning the gap. CDR1 is ENHRY, CDR2 SYGVKD, per germline. This CDR3 region has 15 residues.

The chain uses TRBV5-1 and TRBJ1-2, with unresolved D. Trimming pared 7 bases from V and 2 bases from J, leaving 15 bases between. This CDR3 has 14 residues. Germline values: CDR1 SGHRS, CDR2 YFSETQ. CDR3 bases: TGCGCCAGCCGTTCCGGCACAACCAACTATGGCTACACCTTC. Its translation: CASRSGTTNYGYTF.

Points on this clone: Additional DNA sequences in this sample encode the identical CDR3. This rearrangement joins TRBV5-1 to TRBJ2-5; TRBD1 matches 10 bases. V was pared by 4 bases and J by 4 bases, with 4 bases of the junction left unmatched. The CDR3 runs to 14 residues. Germline-derived CDR1 and CDR2 are SGHRS and YFSETQ. The CDR3 reads CASSPRTGGETQYF. As DNA, the CDR3 is TGCGCCAGCAGCCCTCGGACAGGGGGAGAGACCCAGTACTTC.

On this clone itself: One end of the junction does not line up with germline, which may come from a read error. The sample carries other DNA sequences with the same CDR3. This chain links TRBV18 with TRBJ2-3; D remains ambiguous. This CDR3 has 12 amino acids. Germline CDR1 is KGHSH and CDR2 is LQKENI. CDR3 sequence reads: CASSPDTDTQYF. DNA for the CDR3: TGTGCTAGCTCACCAGACACAGATACGCAGTATTTT. Looking up the rest from reference TRBV18 and TRBJ2-3 gives the full variable domain: NAGVMQNPRHLVRRRGQEARLRCSPMKGHSHVYWYRQLPEEGLKFMVYLQKENIIDESGMPKERFSAEFPKEGPSILRIQQVVRGDSAAYFCASSPDTDTQYFGPGTRLTVL.

The rearrangement uses TRBV4-2 and TRBJ2-7, with TRBD2 identical over 7 bases. The CDR3 extends over 16 amino acids. The V segment lost 0 bases and the J segment 1 base; nucleotides outside the gene matches: 6. The V gene's germline CDR1 is LGHNA and CDR2 YNFKEQ. CDR3 residues: CASSQEDGEGSYEQYF. Written as DNA, the CDR3 is TGTGCCAGCAGCCAAGAGGACGGGGAGGGGTCCTACGAGCAGTACTTC.

The V gene is TRBV6-6, the J gene TRBJ1-5; D may be TRBD1 (5 bases). The CDR3 has 15 residues. V dropped 5 bases and J dropped 1 base, with 12 bases sitting between them. Germline values: CDR1 MNHNY, CDR2 SVGAGI (reference sequence). Here the CDR3 reads CASSPGRGSNQPQHF. Here the CDR3 DNA reads TGTGCCAGCAGTCCCGGTAGGGGAAGCAATCAGCCCCAGCATTTT.

CDR3 DNA sequence: TGTGCCAGCAGCTTTCTTTCAGGGCAAGAGACCCAGTACTTC. Protein: CASSFLSGQETQYF. The chain combines TRBV5-5 with TRBJ2-5, with D perhaps matching TRBD1 (5 bases). The V gene lost 2 bases and the J gene lost 2 bases, with 10 bases spanning the gap. The CDR3 runs to 14 residues. CDR1 and CDR2 (germline): SGHKS, YYEKEE (reference sequence).

The genes are TRBV7-8 and TRBJ2-1, with 8 bases aligning to TRBD1. CDR3 length equals 14 residues. The V segment lost 1 base and the J segment 9 bases; nucleotides outside the gene matches: 5. Germline V gene lookup returns CDR1 SGHVS and CDR2 FQNEAQ. The chain's CDR3 is CASSLVQGAGEQFF. The DNA of the CDR3 is TGTGCCAGCAGCTTAGTCCAGGGGGCTGGTGAGCAGTTCTTC. Variable domain in full (rest from reference TRBV7-8 and TRBJ2-1): GAGVSQSPRYKVAKRGQDVALRCDPISGHVSLFWYQQALGQGPEFLTYFQNEAQLDKSGLPSDRFFAERPEGSVSTLKIQRTQQEDSAVYLCASSLVQGAGEQFFGPGTRLTVL.

Turning to this clone: The same CDR3 can be traced to other DNA sequences in this sample. The chain employs TRBV27 and TRBJ1-2; D not resolved. This CDR3 is built from 12 residues. Germline values: CDR1 MNHEY, CDR2 SMNVEV (reference sequence). V was cut by 0 bases and J by 4 bases, with 3 bases left in between. CDR3 sequence: CASSLSGYGYTF. CDR3 DNA sequence: TGTGCCAGCAGTTTATCCGGCTATGGCTACACCTTC.

The CDR3 DNA reads TGCGCCAGCAGCTTGGTTGTTGGGCGGAATGAAAAACTGTTTTTT. Amino acid sequence: CASSLVVGRNEKLFF. This sequence joins TRBV5-1 and TRBJ1-4; no firm D call. The germline V and J ends were trimmed by 0 bases and 5 bases, with 11 bases remaining between them. Germline loops: CDR1 SGHRS, CDR2 YFSETQ. CDR3 size: 15 residues.

The V and J genes are TRBV5-1 and TRBJ2-5; the match to TRBD2 covers 10 bases. Germline assignment: CDR1 SGHRS and CDR2 YFSETQ. This CDR3 is built from 15 residues. With 5 bases clipped from V and 2 bases from J, the junction kept 6 bases outside the gene matches. CDR3 nucleotide sequence: TGCGCCAGCAGGAGTCTAGCGGGAGCGCAAGAGACCCAGTACTTC. It yields the protein CASRSLAGAQETQYF.

V gene TRBV14 combines with J gene TRBJ2-7; TRBD1 matches 7 bases. From germline, CDR1 is SGHDN and CDR2 FVKESK. CDR3 length equals 11 residues. V shed 7 bases, J shed 7 bases, and the junction held 4 bases outside the gene matches. CDR3 sequence (DNA): TGTGCCAGCACCCAGACAGGGGAGCAGTACTTC. Encoded protein: CASTQTGEQYF.

The rearrangement links TRBV3-1 (or the pseudogene TRBV3-2) to TRBJ1-3; weak D call: TRBD1 (6 bases). The CDR3 has 16 amino acids. Germline V CDR1 and CDR2: LGHDT, YNNKEL (reference sequence). V lost 0 bases, J lost 2 bases, and 11 bases lay in between. CDR3 DNA: TGTGCCAGCAGCCAAGAGTGGACAGTCCCTGGAAACACCATATATTTT. It encodes CASSQEWTVPGNTIYF.

The rearrangement joins TRBV7-8 to TRBJ2-7; 10 bases are a match to TRBD1. The CDR3 loop spans 16 amino acids. The germline V gene encodes CDR1 SGHVS and CDR2 FQNEAQ. Losses at the gene ends were 4 bases for V and 3 bases for J; bases not matched to a gene: 9. The CDR3 region is CASSSEGTGAIYEQYF. The CDR3 region has the DNA TGTGCCAGCAGCTCGGAGGGGACAGGGGCTATCTACGAGCAGTACTTC.

The J gene is TRBJ2-2, the V gene TRBV7-3, with no clear D. The germline V and J ends were trimmed by 5 bases and 6 bases, with 7 bases remaining between them. From germline, CDR1 is SGHTA and CDR2 FQGTGA. The length of the CDR3 is 12 residues. The CDR3 here is CASSQESGELFF. CDR3 bases: TGTGCCAGCAGCCAAGAATCCGGGGAGCTGTTTTTT.

The chain joins TRBV6-6 to TRBJ2-7, with 8 bases lining up with TRBD1. The CDR3 sequence is 15 residues long. J gave up 2 bases and V 7 bases, and 10 bases lay outside the gene matches. Germline V gene data show CDR1 as MNHNY and CDR2 as SVGAGI (reference sequence). Here the CDR3 DNA reads TGTGCCAGCACGAATTCCGGGACAGGTCCCTACGAGCAGTACTTC. Amino acid sequence: CASTNSGTGPYEQYF.

The chain is built from TRBV6-2 or TRBV6-3 and TRBJ2-7, with 8 bases lining up with TRBD2. The ends lost 3 bases at V and 7 bases at J; junction bases unmatched: 11. The CDR3 runs to 15 residues. Germline CDR1 reads MNHEY; CDR2 reads SVGEGT. CDR3 nucleotide sequence: TGTGCCAGCAGTTATGGTGATAGCGGGGTTCATGAGCAGTACTTC. As protein: CASSYGDSGVHEQYF.

Remarks on this clone: The same CDR3 is also encoded by other DNA sequences in this sample. This chain links TRBV9 with TRBJ1-2, with D perhaps TRBD1 (6 bases). Germline V gene data show CDR1 as SGDLS and CDR2 as YYNGEE. This CDR3 comprises 13 residues. V shed 0 bases and J shed 5 bases, with 8 bases lying between them. The CDR3 sequence: CASSVGQGYGYTF. CDR3 nucleotides: TGTGCCAGCAGCGTAGGGCAGGGGTATGGCTACACCTTC.

Notes on this clone: Other DNA variants within this sample encode the same CDR3. The rearrangement links TRBV24-1 to TRBJ1-5; D is unresolved. The V end lost 0 bases, the J end lost 5 bases, and 4 bases lay between the germline ends. Germline CDR1 and CDR2: KGHDR and SFDVKD. The CDR3 contains 13 residues. The CDR3 spells CATSDLGDQPQHF. In DNA form, the CDR3 reads TGTGCCACCAGTGATTTGGGAGATCAGCCCCAGCATTTT.

V usage is TRBV7-2 and J usage is TRBJ2-3; TRBD2 aligns across 10 bases. Looked up from germline, CDR1 is SGHTA and CDR2 is FQGNSA. Germline trimming cut 2 bases from V and 5 bases from J; bases unmatched to any gene: 7. This CDR3 is built from 16 residues. The CDR3 reads CASSLSLAGVRDTQYF. As DNA, the CDR3 is TGTGCCAGCAGCTTAAGCCTAGCGGGGGTGAGAGATACGCAGTATTTT.

The V and J genes are TRBV29-1 and TRBJ1-1, with D perhaps TRBD1 (6 bases). CDR3 length: 13 amino acids. V lost 8 bases to trimming and J lost 5 bases, with 18 bases between them. The germline V gene has CDR1 SQVTM and CDR2 ANQGSEA. The CDR3 spells CSFSRGGRTEAFF. The CDR3 coding sequence is TGCAGCTTCAGTAGGGGGGGGCGTACTGAAGCTTTCTTT.

V usage is TRBV6-5 and J usage is TRBJ2-3, with D tentatively TRBD1 or TRBD2 (5 bases each). The CDR3 runs 15 residues. V shed 6 bases and J shed 3 bases, with 16 bases lying between them. CDR1 is MNHEY, CDR2 SVGAGI, per germline. The CDR3 region has the DNA TGTGCCAGCAGCCGTACCGGGACGGTGACAGATACGCAGTATTTT. Its protein product is CASSRTGTVTDTQYF.

This clone was counted a single time. The chain links TRBV3-1 (or the pseudogene TRBV3-2) to TRBJ2-7, with D possibly TRBD1 on 5 matching bases. V was pared by 9 bases and J by 0 bases, with 15 bases between. The V gene's germline CDR1 is LGHDT and CDR2 YNNKEL (reference sequence). This CDR3 comprises 14 residues. The CDR3 spells CARTLTVASYEQYF. The CDR3 DNA reads as TGTGCCAGAACCCTGACAGTGGCCTCCTACGAGCAGTACTTC.

This clone was detected only once. This chain links TRBV30 with TRBJ1-3; no clear D. The length of the CDR3 is 16 residues. The germline CDR1 and CDR2 sequences are GTSNPN and SVGIG (reference sequence). Trimming left V 1 base short and J 0 bases short, with 13 bases between. For the CDR3, the DNA is TGTGCCTGGAGTGGGCGGCGGTTACTCTCTGGAAACACCATATATTTT. Translating it yields CAWSGRRLLSGNTIYF. The entire variable domain, with the rest obtained from reference TRBV30 and TRBJ1-3, is as follows: SQTIHQWPATLVQPVGSPLSLECTVEGTSNPNLYWYRQAAGRGLQLLFYSVGIGQISSEVPQNLSASRPQDRQFILSSKKLLLSDSGFYLCAWSGRRLLSGNTIYFGEGSWLTVV.

The chain recombines TRBV10-3 with TRBJ2-1; a possible D gene is TRBD2 (5 bases). Germline V gene sequence: CDR1 ENHRY, CDR2 SYGVKD. The CDR3 extends over 13 amino acids. V was pared by 9 bases and J by 4 bases, with 13 bases between. The DNA of the CDR3 is TGTGCCATGTCGGACGGGGAGTACAATGAGCAGTTCTTC. Its translation: CAMSDGEYNEQFF.

The chain links TRBV9 to TRBJ2-2, with D possibly TRBD2 on 6 matching bases. The V and J ends lost 4 bases and 6 bases respectively, with 16 bases between them. Germline V gene data show CDR1 as SGDLS and CDR2 as YYNGEE. The CDR3 length is 15 residues. The CDR3 nucleotides are TGTGCCAGCAGCCCCCGGGGGAGAGAGGCCGGGGAGCTGTTTTTT. Its translation: CASSPRGREAGELFF.